The 3 T cell receptor beta chains below all came from one sample that was sequenced in a study of blood T cell repertoires in COVID-19. TCRdb's table, derived via immunoSEQ multiplex PCR, lists solely in-frame clones and lacks some. The data show about 140,000 clones, about 80% seen once. The source material was peripheral blood. Source of these receptors: a human donor in a cohort sampled during active COVID-19.

The chain couples TRBV28 to TRBJ1-3, with 7 bases lining up with TRBD1. V gave up 5 bases and J gave up 7 bases; unmatched junction bases: 8. CDR1 and CDR2 from the germline V gene are MDHEN and SYDVKM. The CDR3 runs to 14 residues. The chain's CDR3 is CASSVPDRVNTIYF. Here the CDR3 DNA reads TGTGCCAGCAGTGTACCAGACAGGGTCAACACCATATATTTT. Supplemented by reference TRBV28 and TRBJ1-3, the full variable domain reads DVKVTQSSRYLVKRTGEKVFLECVQDMDHENMFWYRQDPGLGLRLIYFSYDVKMKEKGDIPEGYSVSREKKERFSLILESASTNQTSMYLCASSVPDRVNTIYFGEGSWLTVV.

The V call is TRBV6-5, the J call TRBJ2-3; 7 bases fit TRBD2. This CDR3 has 12 amino acids. The trim removed 5 bases at V and 4 bases at J, leaving 0 bases unmatched. Germline CDR1 reads MNHEY; CDR2 reads SVGAGI. The CDR3 nucleotides read TGTGCCAGCAGTAGCGGGGCAGATACGCAGTATTTT. Translated: CASSSGADTQYF.

This sequence joins TRBV3-1 (or the pseudogene TRBV3-2) and TRBJ2-3; possible D gene TRBD1, 6 bases. V was shortened by 5 bases and J by 1 base, with 13 bases between the two germline ends. In germline, CDR1 is LGHDT, CDR2 YNNKEL (reference sequence). The CDR3 contains 15 residues. CDR3 in amino acids: CASSTIGGRTDTQYF. CDR3 nucleotide sequence: TGTGCCAGCAGCACTATAGGGGGTCGCACAGATACGCAGTATTTT.